The rows below give T cell receptor beta chains drawn from one sample of a study of cytomegalovirus exposure and HLA in healthy donors. Generated by immunoSEQ multiplex PCR, the TCRdb table keeps only in-frame clones and is missing some. The table records about 56,000 clones, roughly 80% of them present only once. The sequenced sample consisted of PBMCs. Source of these receptors: a man aged 40-49 years in good health and CMV-seronegative. Each CDR3 is given with its conserved first and last residue. D genes are given only for firm matches. Clone size appears in some rows only: once, few, many, or a class for an expanded clone.

d_gene: TRBD1; abundance: NA; j_gene: TRBJ1-5; v_gene: TRBV7-8; len: 14; CDR3nt: TGTGCCAGCAGCGTAGAACAGGGGTTTCAGCCCCAGCATTTT; CDR3aa: CASSVEQGFQPQHF
d_gene: NA; abundance: few; j_gene: TRBJ2-3; v_gene: TRBV7-3; len: 14; CDR3nt: TGTGCCAGCAGCTTAAGCGGGGCGTCAGATACGCAGTATTTT; CDR3aa: CASSLSGASDTQYF
d_gene: NA; abundance: NA; j_gene: TRBJ2-2; v_gene: TRBV6-1; len: 14; CDR3nt: TGTGCCAGCGGCCAAACAGGGAACACCGGGGAGCTGTTTTTT; CDR3aa: CASGQTGNTGELFF
d_gene: NA; abundance: NA; j_gene: TRBJ1-5; v_gene: TRBV6-1; len: 17; CDR3nt: TGTGCCAGCAGTGAAGGGGTGACAGGCTGGGGCAATCAGCCCCAGCATTTT; CDR3aa: CASSEGVTGWGNQPQHF
d_gene: NA; abundance: NA; j_gene: TRBJ1-2; v_gene: TRBV6-5; len: 13; CDR3nt: TGTGCCAGCAGCTCTGTGGGGGGAGAAGGCTACACCTTC; CDR3aa: CASSSVGGEGYTF
d_gene: TRBD1; abundance: NA; j_gene: TRBJ2-3; v_gene: TRBV5-4; len: 15; CDR3nt: TGTGCCAGCAGCTTGGGACAGGGGGCAACAGATACGCAGTATTTT; CDR3aa: CASSLGQGATDTQYF
d_gene: NA; abundance: NA; j_gene: TRBJ2-2; v_gene: TRBV5-1; len: 14; CDR3nt: TGCGCCAGCAGCTTGGACAGGAACACCGGGGAGCTGTTTTTT; CDR3aa: CASSLDRNTGELFF
d_gene: TRBD1; abundance: NA; j_gene: TRBJ2-7; v_gene: TRBV19; len: 14; CDR3nt: TGTGCCAGTAGTATGGACAGGGCCAACTACGAGCAGTACTTC; CDR3aa: CASSMDRANYEQYF
d_gene: NA; abundance: NA; j_gene: TRBJ1-1; v_gene: TRBV10-3; len: 15; CDR3nt: TGTGCCACGAACCCTCAGGGGCAGGCGAACACTGAAGCTTTCTTT; CDR3aa: CATNPQGQANTEAFF
d_gene: NA; abundance: NA; j_gene: TRBJ1-4; v_gene: TRBV4-3; len: 15; CDR3nt: TGCGCCAGCAGCCAAGCGCGGGGGGGTAATGAAAAACTGTTTTTT; CDR3aa: CASSQARGGNEKLFF
d_gene: NA; abundance: NA; j_gene: TRBJ2-3; v_gene: TRBV7-2; len: 15; CDR3nt: TGTGCCAGCAGCTTAATCCAGGGTTGGGCAGATACGCAGTATTTT; CDR3aa: CASSLIQGWADTQYF
d_gene: TRBD1; abundance: once; j_gene: TRBJ2-3; v_gene: TRBV11-3; len: 16; CDR3nt: TGTGCCAGCAGCGCCGGGACAGGGGCGTGGGCAGATACGCAGTATTTT; CDR3aa: CASSAGTGAWADTQYF
d_gene: TRBD2; abundance: NA; j_gene: TRBJ2-1; v_gene: TRBV4-3; len: 16; CDR3nt: TGCGCCAGCAGCCAAGATCTTCTGCGGGGGTACAATGAGCAGTTCTTC; CDR3aa: CASSQDLLRGYNEQFF
d_gene: NA; abundance: NA; j_gene: TRBJ1-2; v_gene: TRBV19; len: 14; CDR3nt: TGTGCCAGTACTACCGAGGGGAGGGGCTATGGCTACACCTTC; CDR3aa: CASTTEGRGYGYTF
d_gene: NA; abundance: NA; j_gene: TRBJ2-1; v_gene: TRBV11-2; len: 15; CDR3nt: TGTGCCAGCACCAAGAGGGGGGGGCCTAGCAATGAGCAGTTCTTC; CDR3aa: CASTKRGGPSNEQFF
d_gene: TRBD1; abundance: NA; j_gene: TRBJ2-7; v_gene: TRBV7-8; len: 18; CDR3nt: TGTGCCAGCAGCTTAGTGGTAGAAGGGACAGGGGTTCCCTACGAGCAGTACTTC; CDR3aa: CASSLVVEGTGVPYEQYF
d_gene: TRBD1; abundance: NA; j_gene: TRBJ2-7; v_gene: TRBV5-1; len: 17; CDR3nt: TGCGCCAGCAGCTTGGCACCAACAGGGGCCAACTCCTACGAGCAGTACTTC; CDR3aa: CASSLAPTGANSYEQYF
d_gene: TRBD1; abundance: NA; j_gene: TRBJ1-1; v_gene: TRBV7-8; len: 15; CDR3nt: TGTGCCAGCAGCCCATGGACAGGGAGAAACACTGAAGCTTTCTTT; CDR3aa: CASSPWTGRNTEAFF
d_gene: TRBD2; abundance: NA; j_gene: TRBJ2-5; v_gene: TRBV7-9; len: 15; CDR3nt: TGTGCCAGCAGCGTACCGGGACTAGCGCCAGAGACCCAGTACTTC; CDR3aa: CASSVPGLAPETQYF
d_gene: TRBD1; abundance: NA; j_gene: TRBJ2-2; v_gene: TRBV6-1; len: 15; CDR3nt: TGTGCCATCCCGACAGGGGTGGGGGACACCGGGGAGCTGTTTTTT; CDR3aa: CAIPTGVGDTGELFF
d_gene: TRBD2; abundance: NA; j_gene: TRBJ2-1; v_gene: TRBV5-1; len: 15; CDR3nt: TGCGCCAGCAGCTCTAGCGGGGGGGGAGGTAGTGAGCAGTTCTTC; CDR3aa: CASSSSGGGGSEQFF
d_gene: NA; abundance: NA; j_gene: TRBJ2-3; v_gene: TRBV19; len: 18; CDR3nt: TGTGCCAGTAGTATAACCCACCTAACAGGGTTTAACACAGATACGCAGTATTTT; CDR3aa: CASSITHLTGFNTDTQYF
d_gene: TRBD1; abundance: few; j_gene: TRBJ2-5; v_gene: TRBV29-1; len: 11; CDR3nt: TGCAGCGTTGACCTACAGGGGTTGCAGTACTTC; CDR3aa: CSVDLQGLQYF
d_gene: TRBD2; abundance: NA; j_gene: TRBJ2-1; v_gene: TRBV11-3; len: 15; CDR3nt: TGTGCCAGCAGCTTATTCGCGGGGGGGCCTTATGAGCAGTTCTTC; CDR3aa: CASSLFAGGPYEQFF
d_gene: TRBD1; abundance: NA; j_gene: TRBJ1-1; v_gene: TRBV7-6; len: 14; CDR3nt: TGTGCCAGCAGCTCCCTGACAGGGAGTCCTGAAGCTTTCTTT; CDR3aa: CASSSLTGSPEAFF
d_gene: TRBD2; abundance: once; j_gene: TRBJ2-1; v_gene: TRBV10-3; len: 14; CDR3nt: TGTGCCACCGAAACGCGGGGGGCTCTCAATGAGCAGTTCTTC; CDR3aa: CATETRGALNEQFF
d_gene: NA; abundance: NA; j_gene: TRBJ2-7; v_gene: TRBV11-2; len: 15; CDR3nt: TGTGCCAGCAGTAATTCTGGGGGGGGCGCCTACGAGCAGTACTTC; CDR3aa: CASSNSGGGAYEQYF
d_gene: TRBD1; abundance: NA; j_gene: TRBJ1-5; v_gene: TRBV6-5; len: 14; CDR3nt: TGTGCCAGCAGCGTACAGGGGCCATTTCAGCCCCAGCATTTT; CDR3aa: CASSVQGPFQPQHF